One and the same sample provided the 21 T cell receptor beta chains below, sequenced in a study of Ad26.COV2.S vaccination and SARS-CoV-2 variants. Clones were read by immunoSEQ multiplex PCR, and TCRdb kept only the in-frame ones, dropping some. This sample has some 180,000 clones; roughly nine tenths occur once, and the top ten carry 5% to 6.5%. The specimen comprised peripheral blood, sampled after recovery from COVID-19. Source of these receptors: a human donor who had recovered from COVID-19.

In this sample, this clone turned up once. The DNA of the CDR3 is TGTGCCATTGGAGATAGCAATCAGCCCCAGCATTTT. Protein sequence: CAIGDSNQPQHF. J is TRBJ1-5 and V is TRBV10-3; D ambiguous. The CDR3 covers 12 residues. Germline CDR1 is ENHRY and CDR2 is SYGVKD. Trimming stripped 9 bases from V and 0 bases from J, with 6 bases between.

The CDR3 protein is CASSSTRLHYNEQFF. CDR3 nucleotides: TGTGCCAGCAGCTCCACTAGATTACACTACAATGAGCAGTTCTTC. The chain is built from TRBV7-9 and TRBJ2-1; weak D call: TRBD2 (5 bases). Trimming pared 4 bases from V and 3 bases from J, leaving 13 bases between. Germline V lookup: CDR1 SEHNR, CDR2 FQNEAQ (reference sequence). The CDR3 has 15 amino acids. The full variable domain, in which reference TRBV7-9 and TRBJ2-1 provide the parts outside the CDR3, is DTGVSQNPRHKITKRGQNVTFRCDPISEHNRLYWYRQTLGQGPEFLTYFQNEAQLEKSRLLSDRFSAERPKGSFSTLEIQRTEQGDSAMYLCASSSTRLHYNEQFFGPGTRLTVL.

The chain employs TRBV6-5 and TRBJ1-1; D gene uncertain. CDR1 is MNHEY and CDR2 is SVGAGI in the germline V gene. Trimming left V 4 bases short and J 1 base short, with 10 bases between. This CDR3 has 14 residues. In DNA form, the CDR3 reads TGTGCCAGCAGTTTGAGCTCGGGGAACACTGAAGCTTTCTTT. Translation gives CASSLSSGNTEAFF.

The rearrangement uses TRBV5-5 and TRBJ2-7; D not certain. With 0 bases removed from V and 0 bases from J, the gap between germline ends came to 7 bases. This CDR3 has 14 residues. Looked up from germline, CDR1 is SGHKS and CDR2 is YYEKEE (reference sequence). DNA of the CDR3: TGTGCCAGCAGCTTGGAAGGCCCCTCCTACGAGCAGTACTTC. Translated: CASSLEGPSYEQYF.

The chain combines TRBV7-9 with TRBJ2-2; possibly TRBD1 or TRBD2 for D (7 bases each). Germline V CDR1 and CDR2: SEHNR, FQNEAQ (reference sequence). The V end lost 5 bases, the J end lost 7 bases, and 17 bases lay between the germline ends. The CDR3 runs to 15 residues. CDR3 nucleotide sequence: TGTGCCAGCAGCGCCAGGGGGGGCCGGAACGGGGAGCTGTTTTTT. Protein product: CASSARGGRNGELFF.

V gene TRBV7-2 combines with J gene TRBJ2-1; 9 bases are shared with TRBD2. CDR1 SGHTA and CDR2 FQGNSA come from the germline V gene. Trimming removed 5 bases from V and 2 bases from J; junction bases left unmatched: 4. The CDR3 length is 15 residues. CDR3 in DNA: TGTGCCAGCAGCCCGACTAGCGGAACCTACAATGAGCAGTTCTTC. It codes for CASSPTSGTYNEQFF.

The CDR3 sequence: CASSLTTNTEAFF. The CDR3 DNA is TGTGCCAGCAGTTTAACCACGAACACTGAAGCTTTCTTT. The chain combines TRBV27 with TRBJ1-1, with no clear D. V was clipped by 2 bases and J by 1 base, with 5 bases between them. The CDR3 runs 13 residues. Germline V gives CDR1 MNHEY, CDR2 SMNVEV (reference sequence).

The rearrangement uses TRBV2 and TRBJ1-1, with 8 bases identical to TRBD1. CDR3 length: 13 residues. The germline V gene has CDR1 SNHLY and CDR2 FYNNEI. Losses at the gene ends were 7 bases for V and 3 bases for J; bases not matched to a gene: 4. The CDR3 DNA reads TGTGCCAGCACCAAGGACAGGGACACTGAAGCTTTCTTT. Translating it yields CASTKDRDTEAFF.

This rearrangement joins TRBV24-1 to TRBJ1-1, with a weak D call TRBD1 (6 bases). The germline V gene has CDR1 KGHDR and CDR2 SFDVKD. V was pared by 6 bases and J by 1 base, with 8 bases between. This CDR3 contains 13 residues. The DNA for the CDR3 is TGTGCCACCAGTATGACAGGGAACACTGAAGCTTTCTTT. This sequence encodes CATSMTGNTEAFF.

This chain joins TRBV5-1 and TRBJ1-2; tentatively, D is TRBD1 (6 bases). CDR3 length: 14 amino acids. Germline-derived CDR1 and CDR2 are SGHRS and YFSETQ. Trimming pared 0 bases from V and 3 bases from J, leaving 9 bases between. The chain's CDR3 is CASSLGSGDYGYTF. The CDR3 DNA is TGCGCCAGCAGCTTGGGTTCAGGGGACTATGGCTACACCTTC.

The V gene is TRBV7-2, the J gene TRBJ2-1, with D possibly TRBD2 on 5 matching bases. Trimming left V 2 bases short and J 1 base short, with 9 bases between. CDR3 size: 15 residues. Germline CDR1 is SGHTA and CDR2 is FQGNSA. In DNA, the CDR3 is TGTGCCAGCAGCTTAATTCGGGGTTCCTACAATGAGCAGTTCTTC. Translating it yields CASSLIRGSYNEQFF. Full variable domain (rest looked up from reference TRBV7-2 and TRBJ2-1): GAGVSQSPSNKVTEKGKDVELRCDPISGHTALYWYRQSLGQGLEFLIYFQGNSAPDKSGLPSDRFSAERTGGSVSTLTIQRTQQEDSAVYLCASSLIRGSYNEQFFGPGTRLTVL.

CDR3 sequence (DNA): TGTGCCAGCAGCCCAGGAGGGACAGGGGAGCAGTACTTC. Encoded protein: CASSPGGTGEQYF. This chain joins TRBV7-8 and TRBJ2-7; 9 bases fit TRBD1. CDR3 size: 13 residues. V gave up 5 bases and J gave up 7 bases; unmatched junction bases: 6. Germline V CDR1 and CDR2: SGHVS, FQNEAQ. The full variable domain, with the rest looked up from reference TRBV7-8 and TRBJ2-7, is GAGVSQSPRYKVAKRGQDVALRCDPISGHVSLFWYQQALGQGPEFLTYFQNEAQLDKSGLPSDRFFAERPEGSVSTLKIQRTQQEDSAVYLCASSPGGTGEQYFGPGTRLTVT.

Here the CDR3 DNA reads TGTGCCAGCAGTTTAATGGGTTCTAGCGGGGGGGCCAGGGAGACCCAGTACTTC. Residues: CASSLMGSSGGARETQYF. V is TRBV28 and J is TRBJ2-5, with 12 bases aligning to TRBD2. The ends lost 2 bases at V and 5 bases at J; junction bases unmatched: 12. The CDR3 is made up of 18 amino acids. Per germline, CDR1 MDHEN and CDR2 SYDVKM.

The V gene is TRBV30, the J gene TRBJ2-5; D is unclear. Trimming shortened V by 3 bases and J by 5 bases, and 7 bases separated the two germline ends. CDR1 is GTSNPN and CDR2 is SVGIG in the germline V gene (reference sequence). CDR3 size: 11 residues. CDR3 in DNA: TGTGCCTGGAGGCCGGTTGAGACCCAGTACTTC. The encoded protein is CAWRPVETQYF.

The genes are TRBV7-3 and TRBJ2-1, with TRBD2 identical over 7 bases. The germline CDR1 and CDR2 sequences are SGHTA and FQGTGA. This CDR3 contains 14 residues. Trimming cost V 5 bases and J 7 bases; bases outside gene matches: 8. CDR3 amino acids: CASSRSLARNEQFF. The DNA for the CDR3 is TGTGCCAGCAGCCGATCACTAGCGCGGAATGAGCAGTTCTTC.

This clone came up a few times. J is TRBJ1-1 and V is TRBV15, with 7 bases fitting TRBD1. Germline CDR1 is LNHNV and CDR2 is YYDKDF (reference sequence). CDR3 size: 13 residues. V dropped 6 bases and J dropped 10; count of bases not matched to a gene: 11. This chain's CDR3 is CATSQEVRTGAFF. CDR3 nucleotides: TGTGCCACCAGTCAAGAAGTAAGGACAGGAGCTTTCTTT.

V is TRBV5-1 and J is TRBJ2-7, with D possibly being TRBD1 (5 bases). CDR3 length: 15 residues. Trimming took 0 bases from V and 1 from J, leaving 11 bases between them. Germline V gene sequence: CDR1 SGHRS, CDR2 YFSETQ. Written as DNA, the CDR3 is TGCGCCAGCAGCTTGGCAGGATCAGGGTCCTACGAGCAGTACTTC. It specifies CASSLAGSGSYEQYF.

This clone was picked up one time. This chain connects TRBV7-2 to TRBJ1-5; D is unresolved. CDR1 and CDR2 (germline): SGHTA, FQGNSA. The CDR3 is 15 amino acids. V was pared by 5 bases and J by 2 bases, with 13 bases between. The CDR3 DNA reads as TGTGCCAGCAGCGCCTCCTATGGGGGCAATCAGCCCCAGCATTTT. It yields the protein CASSASYGGNQPQHF.

The J gene is TRBJ1-2, the V gene TRBV5-6; D is unresolved. The V end lost 0 bases, the J end lost 3 bases, and 12 bases lay between the germline ends. CDR1 and CDR2 from the germline V gene are SGHDT and YYEEEE. The CDR3 is 15 residues long. This chain's CDR3 is CASSLEGALHYGYTF. The CDR3 DNA follows: TGTGCCAGCAGCTTGGAGGGAGCCCTTCACTATGGCTACACCTTC.

V is TRBV7-9 and J is TRBJ2-5; D remains ambiguous. V lost 2 bases and J lost 4, with 2 bases in between. Germline V gene lookup returns CDR1 SEHNR and CDR2 FQNEAQ (reference sequence). CDR3 length equals 11 residues. CDR3 in DNA: TGTGCCAGCAGCTTACTAGAGACCCAGTACTTC. This sequence encodes CASSLLETQYF. Full variable domain (remainder filled in from reference TRBV7-9 and TRBJ2-5): DTGVSQNPRHKITKRGQNVTFRCDPISEHNRLYWYRQTLGQGPEFLTYFQNEAQLEKSRLLSDRFSAERPKGSFSTLEIQRTEQGDSAMYLCASSLLETQYFGPGTRLLVL.

This clone was counted only a few times. This chain uses TRBV6-8 with TRBJ2-7; the match to TRBD2 covers 7 bases. The V gene end was trimmed by 8 bases and the J gene end by 2 bases; junction bases not matched to a gene: 6. CDR1 and CDR2 from the germline V gene are MNHGY and SAAAGT. CDR3 length: 13 residues. The CDR3 is CASVGRRAYEQYF. As DNA, the CDR3 is TGTGCCAGCGTCGGGAGGCGGGCCTACGAGCAGTACTTC.